A single sample is the source of the 4 T cell receptor beta chains below, sequenced in a study of blood T cell repertoires in COVID-19. The protocol was immunoSEQ multiplex PCR, while the TCRdb copy is restricted to in-frame clones and leaves out a portion. Among around 130,000 clones listed, around 83% were seen once. The sequenced material came from peripheral blood. These receptor sequences come from a human donor in a cohort sampled during active COVID-19.

The chain employs TRBV5-1 and TRBJ2-1, with D possibly matching TRBD2 (5 bases). The ends were cut back, 4 bases at V and 1 base at J, with 12 bases in the middle. Per the germline V gene, CDR1 is SGHRS and CDR2 is YFSETQ. This CDR3 has 15 amino acids. CDR3 sequence (DNA): TGCGCCAGCAGCCCGGGAACCGCTTCCTACAATGAGCAGTTCTTC. Protein product: CASSPGTASYNEQFF.

For this clone: At one end, the junction sequence differs from germline, possibly due to a read error. Other DNA sequences in this specimen translate into the identical CDR3. The chain recombines TRBV5-1 with TRBJ2-6, with 8 bases that match TRBD1. The CDR3 sequence is 18 residues long. The germline CDR1 and CDR2 sequences are SGHRS and YFSETQ. The CDR3 DNA follows: TGCGCCAGCAGCTTTAGGACAGGGTCGTTCTCTGGGGCCAACGTCTTGACTTTC. It encodes CASSFRTGSFSGANVLTF.

V and J are TRBV11-2 and TRBJ1-2; 8 bases agree with TRBD1. Per the germline V gene, CDR1 is SGHAT and CDR2 is FQNNGV. Trimming cost V 3 bases and J 3 bases; bases outside gene matches: 6. The CDR3 length is 15 residues. As DNA, the CDR3 is TGTGCCAGCAGCTTGACAGGGGCGAGTGACTATGGCTACACCTTC. Its translation: CASSLTGASDYGYTF.

This rearrangement joins TRBV7-9 to TRBJ2-7; TRBD2 is a possible D gene (6 bases). Trimming took off 1 base at V and 3 bases at J, with 7 bases between the two ends. Germline CDR1 is SEHNR and CDR2 is FQNEAQ (reference sequence). The CDR3 loop spans 13 amino acids. In nucleotides, the CDR3 is TGTGCCAGCAGCTTAGTGGGGGGCTACGAGCAGTACGTC. Protein sequence: CASSLVGGYEQYV.